Each of the 29 T cell receptor beta chains below was sequenced from the same sample in a study of T cell repertoires in cytomegalovirus infection. TCRdb called the reads again in MiXCR, with one record for every CDR3 protein. The data contain roughly 320,000 distinct CDR3 sequences, over 7.5% of them singletons. The sequencing sample was made of PBMCs. Receptors were obtained from a human donor in good health (CMV status not recorded). Some clones in this sample may be carry-over from other donors' samples.

This sequence joins TRBV12-3 or TRBV12-4 and TRBJ2-7; D uncertain. The CDR3 is made up of 13 amino acids. V was clipped by 5 bases and J by 3 bases, with 11 bases between them. The chain's CDR3 is CASSPGRYYEQYF. The CDR3 nucleotides are TGTGCCAGCAGTCCCGGACGGTACTACGAGCAGTACTTC.

This clonotype was counted at least ten times. The chain combines TRBV7-6 with TRBJ1-1; D gene uncertain. CDR1 SGHVS and CDR2 FNYEAQ come from the germline V gene. The CDR3 contains 16 residues. Trimming stripped 5 bases from V and 3 bases from J, with 19 bases between. For the CDR3, the DNA is TGTGCCAGCAGCCCAAAGGTTGCCCCCCGGGACACTGAAGCTTTCTTT. Translated, it gives CASSPKVAPRDTEAFF.

This clonotype appeared a few times. The chain links TRBV7-2 to TRBJ2-5, with D unclear. The CDR3 covers 14 residues. Germline CDR1 is SGHTA and CDR2 is FQGNSA. Between the trimmed V and J ends, which lost 5 bases and 7 bases, there was a span of 17 bases. The CDR3 is CASSRDGFMGTQYF. Here the CDR3 DNA reads TGTGCCAGCAGCCGAGACGGATTCATGGGGACCCAGTACTTC.

This clonotype was counted ten times or more. CDR3 DNA sequence: TGTGCCAGCAGTTACTCATGGGACCCCCCATACAATGAGCAGTTCTTC. The encoded protein is CASSYSWDPPYNEQFF. The chain joins TRBV6-2 or TRBV6-3 to TRBJ2-1; tentatively, D is TRBD1 or TRBD2 (5 bases each). The CDR3 has 16 residues. The germline V gene encodes CDR1 MNHEY and CDR2 SVGEGT. The V end lost 0 bases, the J end lost 4 bases, and 13 bases lay between the germline ends.

Only a few counts were recorded for this clonotype. The V gene is TRBV18, the J gene TRBJ2-6; TRBD2 matches at 7 bases. Germline V lookup: CDR1 KGHSH, CDR2 LQKENI. Trimming took 1 base from V and 0 from J; bases not matched to a gene: 9. The CDR3 contains 19 residues. The CDR3 DNA follows: TGTGCCAGCTCACCACGGAGCGGGGCGGTTGGCTCTGGGGCCAACGTCCTGACTTTC. This codes for CASSPRSGAVGSGANVLTF.

This clonotype was seen only a few times. J is TRBJ1-6 and V is TRBV7-2; a weak D match, TRBD1 (6 bases). Trimming shortened V by 5 bases and J by 9 bases, and 14 bases separated the two germline ends. The germline V gene encodes CDR1 SGHTA and CDR2 FQGNSA. The CDR3 sequence is 14 residues long. The CDR3 region has the DNA TGTGCCAGCAGCCCTCGCAGGGGCGGTTCACCCCTCCACTTT. Its translation is CASSPRRGGSPLHF. Full variable domain (missing parts from reference TRBV7-2 and TRBJ1-6): GAGVSQSPSNKVTEKGKDVELRCDPISGHTALYWYRQSLGQGLEFLIYFQGNSAPDKSGLPSDRFSAERTGGSVSTLTIQRTQQEDSAVYLCASSPRRGGSPLHFGNGTRLTVT.

DNA of the CDR3: TGTGCCAGCAGCCAAGGACTCTACGAGCAGTACTTC. As protein: CASSQGLYEQYF. This chain uses TRBV14 with TRBJ2-7; D is unresolved. Germline V lookup: CDR1 SGHDN, CDR2 FVKESK. V lost 1 base, J lost 3 bases, and 4 bases lay in between. This CDR3 comprises 12 residues.

This clonotype was observed at least ten times. The J gene is TRBJ1-5, the V gene TRBV28, with D possibly TRBD1 on 5 matching bases. CDR3 length: 15 amino acids. V was trimmed by 6 bases and J by 2 bases, leaving 14 bases between them. Germline V CDR1 and CDR2: MDHEN, SYDVKM. Written as DNA, the CDR3 is TGTGCCAGCAGCTCGCAGGGTAATCGCAATCAGCCCCAGCATTTT. It specifies CASSSQGNRNQPQHF.

This chain joins TRBV12-3 or TRBV12-4 and TRBJ2-6; D not certain. Trimming removed 6 bases from V and 2 bases from J, with 11 bases in between. This CDR3 is 15 amino acids long. CDR3 in amino acids: CASSVWGTGANVLTF. The CDR3, as DNA: TGTGCCAGCAGCGTTTGGGGAACTGGGGCCAACGTCCTGACTTTC.

This chain connects TRBV24-1 to TRBJ1-5; 9 bases align to TRBD1. This CDR3 comprises 15 residues. V was pared by 3 bases and J by 3 bases, with 2 bases of the junction left unmatched. CDR1 KGHDR and CDR2 SFDVKD come from the germline V gene. The CDR3 reads CATSDGTGSNQPQHF. The CDR3 DNA reads as TGTGCCACCAGTGATGGGACAGGGTCCAATCAGCCCCAGCATTTT.

This clonotype has ten or more counts. CDR3 nucleotide sequence: TGTGCCAGCAGTATTCCCTCACACGGCAGATCGGCCGAAGCTTTCTTT. As protein: CASSIPSHGRSAEAFF. The V gene is TRBV6-2 or TRBV6-3, the J gene TRBJ1-1, with D uncertain. The CDR3 is 16 amino acids. CDR1 and CDR2 from the germline V gene are MNHEY and SVGEGT. Trimming stripped 5 bases from V and 8 bases from J, with 24 bases between.

The chain has TRBV19 and TRBJ2-2, with D uncertain. CDR1 LNHDA and CDR2 SQIVND come from the germline V gene (reference sequence). Trimming shortened V by 5 bases and J by 6 bases, and 10 bases separated the two germline ends. The CDR3 loop spans 13 amino acids. The CDR3 loop is CASSEGLPGELFF. CDR3 bases: TGTGCCAGTAGTGAAGGCCTCCCCGGGGAGCTGTTTTTT.

In its sample, this clonotype was seen many times. The V gene is TRBV7-2, the J gene TRBJ2-5, with 7 bases aligning to TRBD2. This CDR3 contains 14 residues. The V gene end was trimmed by 5 bases and the J gene end by 5 bases; junction bases not matched to a gene: 8. Germline V gives CDR1 SGHTA, CDR2 FQGNSA. CDR3 coding DNA: TGTGCCAGCAGCCCCCCCCTGGGAGGGGAGACCCAGTACTTC. Its translation is CASSPPLGGETQYF. The complete variable domain, with remaining parts taken from reference TRBV7-2 and TRBJ2-5, reads GAGVSQSPSNKVTEKGKDVELRCDPISGHTALYWYRQSLGQGLEFLIYFQGNSAPDKSGLPSDRFSAERTGGSVSTLTIQRTQQEDSAVYLCASSPPLGGETQYFGPGTRLLVL.

This clonotype was observed at least ten times. This chain uses TRBV7-2 with TRBJ2-7; 8 nucleotides line up with TRBD2. This CDR3 has 15 residues. Trimming removed 3 bases from V and 0 bases from J; junction bases left unmatched: 4. Germline V lookup: CDR1 SGHTA, CDR2 FQGNSA. The CDR3 nucleotides are TGTGCCAGCAGCTTCGGACTAGCTTCCTCCTACGAGCAGTACTTC. It encodes CASSFGLASSYEQYF.

This clonotype was picked up many times. The V gene is TRBV4-2, the J gene TRBJ1-2, with a tentative D call TRBD1 (6 bases). V lost 0 bases to trimming and J lost 4 bases, with 12 bases between them. CDR1 is LGHNA, CDR2 YNFKEQ, per germline. CDR3 length: 15 residues. CDR3 loop: CASSQEWTATYGYTF. The CDR3 coding sequence is TGTGCCAGCAGCCAAGAATGGACAGCGACCTATGGCTACACCTTC.

Comments on this clonotype: Given the absence of the conserved phenylalanine or tryptophan at the CDR3 end, a read error is likely. The chain joins TRBV7-9 to TRBJ2-7; 7 nucleotides match TRBD2. The CDR3 consists of 14 residues. V lost 4 bases to trimming and J lost 5 bases; unmatched junction nucleotides: 8. In germline, CDR1 is SEHNR, CDR2 FQNEAQ (reference sequence). The CDR3 DNA reads TGTGCCAGCAGCTCCCCGGGACTAACCCACGAGCAGTACTCC. Amino acids: CASSSPGLTHEQYS.

Only a few counts were recorded for this clonotype. This may stem from a read error, because a much larger clone lies one nucleotide away. The chain carries TRBV7-6 and TRBJ2-1, with 9 bases identical to TRBD2. Germline loops: CDR1 SGHVS, CDR2 FNYEAQ. J lost 4 bases, V lost 1 base, and 2 bases had no gene match. The CDR3 contains 15 residues. CDR3 DNA sequence: TGTGCCAGCAGCTTAGGGACTAGCGCATACAATGAGCAGTTCTTC. It specifies CASSLGTSAYNEQFF.

Here the CDR3 DNA reads TGTGCCACCATCCCGAACAGGGGAAACTATGGCTACACCTTC. Its protein product is CATIPNRGNYGYTF. V usage is TRBV6-5 and J usage is TRBJ1-2; 7 positions agree with TRBD1. This CDR3 comprises 14 residues. Germline lookup yields CDR1 MNHEY and CDR2 SVGAGI. V lost 10 bases, J lost 2 bases, and 10 bases stayed unmatched.

This chain links TRBV2 with TRBJ1-6, with a weak D call TRBD1 (6 bases). Germline-derived CDR1 and CDR2 are SNHLY and FYNNEI. This CDR3 comprises 14 residues. Trimming took off 4 bases at V and 5 bases at J, with 9 bases between the two ends. The CDR3 loop reads CASSGTENNSPLHF. As DNA, the CDR3 is TGTGCCAGCAGTGGGACAGAAAATAATTCACCCCTCCACTTT. The full variable domain, rest sourced from reference TRBV2 and TRBJ1-6, is EPEVTQTPSHQVTQMGQEVILRCVPISNHLYFYWYRQILGQKVEFLVSFYNNEISEKSEIFDDQFSVERPDGSNFTLKIRSTKLEDSAMYFCASSGTENNSPLHFGNGTRLTVT.

The table lists this clonotype with a few counts. The chain joins TRBV7-6 to TRBJ2-7; D assignment may be TRBD1 or TRBD2 (5 bases each). Germline V gene data show CDR1 as SGHVS and CDR2 as FNYEAQ. V lost 5 bases to trimming and J lost 4 bases, with 12 bases between them. The CDR3 runs to 13 residues. The CDR3 coding sequence is TGTGCCAGCAGCGGGGGATCACGGTACGAGCAGTACTTC. Translating it yields CASSGGSRYEQYF.

This clonotype has a count of ten or more. For the CDR3, the DNA is TGTGCCAGCAGCAATAGGGACAGTGACAATCAGCCCCAGCATTTT. Residues: CASSNRDSDNQPQHF. V gene TRBV7-2 combines with J gene TRBJ1-5; 7 nucleotides align to TRBD1. The V gene end was trimmed by 5 bases and the J gene end by 3 bases; junction bases not matched to a gene: 7. Germline-derived CDR1 and CDR2 are SGHTA and FQGNSA. The CDR3 is 15 residues long.

This clonotype was recorded at least ten times. The chain couples TRBV7-2 to TRBJ1-3; D not certain. CDR1 and CDR2 from the germline V gene are SGHTA and FQGNSA. V was clipped by 4 bases and J by 4 bases, with 5 bases between them. The CDR3 extends over 12 amino acids. The CDR3 DNA is TGTGCCAGCAGCTCGATCGGAAACACCATATATTTT. Translation gives CASSSIGNTIYF.

This clonotype was picked up many times. This chain connects TRBV19 to TRBJ2-1; 8 bases are a match to TRBD2. Germline V gene sequence: CDR1 LNHDA, CDR2 SQIVND (reference sequence). With V trimmed by 6 bases and J by 9 bases, 16 bases remained unmatched. CDR3 size: 16 residues. The CDR3 protein is CASSPDGGASSGEQFF. The CDR3 DNA is TGTGCCAGTAGCCCCGACGGGGGGGCCTCGTCCGGTGAGCAGTTCTTC.

The V call is TRBV12-3 or TRBV12-4, the J call TRBJ1-6, with D uncertain. Trimming shortened V by 0 bases and J by 7 bases, and 10 bases separated the two germline ends. The CDR3 extends over 15 amino acids. This CDR3 is CASSLALAANSPLHF. The DNA for the CDR3 is TGTGCCAGCAGTTTAGCGCTCGCTGCGAATTCACCCCTCCACTTT.

The chain links TRBV20-1 to TRBJ2-1; 8 bases match TRBD2. The CDR3 spans 13 residues. The trim removed 7 bases at V and 10 bases at J, leaving 12 bases unmatched. Per the germline V gene, CDR1 is DFQATT and CDR2 is SNEGSKA (reference sequence). CDR3 bases: TGCAGTGGATTGCGGGAGGTAATGCGGGAGCAGTTCTTC. Protein sequence: CSGLREVMREQFF.

The chain employs TRBV7-3 and TRBJ2-1; the D is unclear. There are 15 residues in the CDR3. V shed 1 base and J shed 7 bases, with 14 bases lying between them. CDR1 SGHTA and CDR2 FQGTGA come from the germline V gene. In DNA form, the CDR3 reads TGTGCCAGCAGCTTAAGTCATTCGGGTTGGAATGAGCAGTTCTTC. Protein sequence: CASSLSHSGWNEQFF.

This clonotype was seen repeatedly, ten times or more. This chain connects TRBV4-1 to TRBJ2-6; D may be TRBD1 (6 bases). Trimming pared 4 bases from V and 1 base from J, leaving 14 bases between. The CDR3 length is 17 residues. Germline V gene sequence: CDR1 MGHRA, CDR2 YSYEKL. For the CDR3, the DNA is TGCGCCAGCAGCCCCCAGCAGGGACAATCTGGGGCCAACGTCCTGACTTTC. It encodes CASSPQQGQSGANVLTF.

The gene calls are TRBV6-5 and TRBJ2-7; perhaps TRBD2 as D (7 bases). From germline, CDR1 is MNHEY and CDR2 SVGAGI. Trimming cost V 5 bases and J 3 bases, with 17 bases left between them. The CDR3 runs 15 residues. The CDR3 bases are TGTGCCAGCAGTGGCCGGGGGGCGCGCTTCTACGAGCAGTACTTC. Protein product: CASSGRGARFYEQYF.

This rearrangement joins TRBV20-1 to TRBJ2-3; 12 nucleotides line up with TRBD2. Germline V CDR1 and CDR2: DFQATT, SNEGSKA (reference sequence). V shed 6 bases and J 5 bases; nucleotides not matched to a gene: 9. The length of the CDR3 is 15 residues. CDR3 DNA sequence: TGCAGTGCGGCCCTAGCGGGGGGGGGTGGAGATACGCAGTATTTT. It is translated as CSAALAGGGGDTQYF.